The 14 T cell receptor beta chains in this list originate from one sample, sequenced in a study of shared clonotypes between healthy human individuals. Cells designated naive CD8 were CD45RO-negative and were positively selected for CCR7, with terminally differentiated effector memory CD45RA+ cells excluded. Produced via immunoSEQ multiplex PCR; TCRdb's table is partial and in-frame only. The top ten clones hold roughly 0.1% of a sample with hundreds of thousands of clones, 96% of them seen once. Sequenced input: naive CD8+ T cells sorted from blood. These receptor sequences come from a woman aged 25 to 45 in good health.

The chain uses TRBV6-1 and TRBJ2-5, with D uncertain. TRBJ2-7 explains the end of the DNA better; the J call may be wrong. CDR1 is MNHNS, CDR2 SASEGT, per germline. This CDR3 spans 12 amino acids. CDR3 amino acids: CASSDTSYEQYF. As DNA, the CDR3 is TGTGCCAGCAGTGACACAAGCTACGAGCAGTACTTC.

The chain recombines TRBV5-1 with TRBJ2-7; 8 bases map to TRBD1. Germline CDR1 is SGHRS and CDR2 is YFSETQ. The CDR3 is made up of 15 amino acids. Trimming took 4 bases from V and 2 from J; bases not matched to a gene: 8. The CDR3 sequence: CASSTKTGAPYEQYF. In DNA form, the CDR3 reads TGCGCCAGCAGCACGAAGACAGGGGCCCCCTACGAGCAGTACTTC.

The DNA of the CDR3 is TGTGCCAGCAGCGAGGGACAGTACAATGAGCAGTTCTTC. This sequence encodes CASSEGQYNEQFF. The chain joins TRBV7-3 to TRBJ2-1; 7 bases are a match to TRBD1. CDR1 and CDR2 from the germline V gene are SGHTA and FQGTGA. V was pared by 5 bases and J by 4 bases, with 2 bases of the junction left unmatched. The CDR3 covers 13 residues.

The rearrangement uses TRBV28 and TRBJ2-7; 9 bases are a match to TRBD1. The CDR3 sequence is 14 residues long. Trimming at V came to 5 bases and at J to 6 bases, leaving 8 bases not matched to a gene. Germline CDR1 and CDR2: MDHEN and SYDVKM. The CDR3: CASSPSGTGFEQYF. The CDR3 DNA follows: TGTGCCAGCAGTCCCTCCGGGACAGGGTTCGAGCAGTACTTC. Variable domain in full (rest from reference TRBV28 and TRBJ2-7): DVKVTQSSRYLVKRTGEKVFLECVQDMDHENMFWYRQDPGLGLRLIYFSYDVKMKEKGDIPEGYSVSREKKERFSLILESASTNQTSMYLCASSPSGTGFEQYFGPGTRLTVT.

The rearrangement links TRBV6-5 to TRBJ2-1; D gene uncertain. Germline values: CDR1 MNHEY, CDR2 SVGAGI. V lost 6 bases and J lost 2, with 8 bases in between. The CDR3 contains 13 residues. The CDR3 nucleotides read TGTGCCAGCAGCCCAATGGCCTACAATGAGCAGTTCTTC. Its protein product is CASSPMAYNEQFF.

The V call is TRBV11-2, the J call TRBJ2-2; 8 nucleotides agree with TRBD2. With 5 bases clipped from V and 0 bases from J, the junction kept 5 bases outside the gene matches. The CDR3 extends over 16 amino acids. Germline V gene sequence: CDR1 SGHAT, CDR2 FQNNGV. Written as DNA, the CDR3 is TGTGCCAGCAGCCAGCGGGAGACGGCGAACACCGGGGAGCTGTTTTTT. Translated, it gives CASSQRETANTGELFF.

The rearrangement links TRBV9 to TRBJ1-5, with 8 bases that match TRBD1. Germline V gene sequence: CDR1 SGDLS, CDR2 YYNGEE. The CDR3 sequence is 15 residues long. V was pared by 0 bases and J by 6 bases, with 5 bases of the junction left unmatched. This CDR3 reads CASSVGTGQAQPQHF. CDR3 nucleotide sequence: TGTGCCAGCAGCGTAGGGACAGGGCAAGCTCAGCCCCAGCATTTT.

The chain couples TRBV28 to TRBJ2-1; 7 bases line up with TRBD1. The CDR3 consists of 12 residues. The germline CDR1 and CDR2 sequences are MDHEN and SYDVKM. V shed 6 bases, J shed 10 bases, and the junction held 6 bases outside the gene matches. CDR3 residues: CASSPGQPEQFF. CDR3 sequence (DNA): TGTGCCAGCAGCCCGGGACAGCCCGAGCAGTTCTTC.

This sequence joins TRBV4-1 and TRBJ2-5, with 11 nucleotides matching TRBD2. The CDR3 totals 16 residues. V gave up 2 bases and J gave up 5 bases; unmatched junction bases: 7. Germline V CDR1 and CDR2: MGHRA, YSYEKL. CDR3: CASSQLLLAGEETQYF. The CDR3, as DNA: TGCGCCAGCAGCCAACTTTTACTAGCGGGAGAGGAGACCCAGTACTTC.

The table lists this clone with a count of one. V usage is TRBV27 and J usage is TRBJ1-1, with 7 bases fitting TRBD1. The CDR3 runs to 15 residues. Germline assignment: CDR1 MNHEY and CDR2 SMNVEV (reference sequence). Trimming cost V 5 bases and J 0 bases; bases outside gene matches: 6. The CDR3 coding sequence is TGTGCCAGCAGTACCCCGGGACAGATGAACACTGAAGCTTTCTTT. Protein: CASSTPGQMNTEAFF.

This rearrangement joins TRBV11-2 to TRBJ2-7; D ambiguous. V was trimmed by 3 bases and J by 0 bases, leaving 3 bases between them. CDR3 length equals 12 residues. The germline V gene encodes CDR1 SGHAT and CDR2 FQNNGV. Here the CDR3 reads CASSFSSYEQYF. The CDR3 DNA follows: TGTGCCAGCAGCTTTAGCTCCTACGAGCAGTACTTC.

The V and J genes are TRBV5-6 and TRBJ1-1, with TRBD1 matching 10 bases. The CDR3 length is 17 residues. V trimming: 3 bases; J trimming: 0 bases; junction bases outside the gene matches: 8. Per germline, CDR1 SGHDT and CDR2 YYEEEE. The CDR3 spells CASSSTDRGKVNTEAFF. CDR3 bases: TGTGCCAGCAGCTCGACGGACAGGGGGAAAGTGAACACTGAAGCTTTCTTT.

The V call is TRBV9, the J call TRBJ2-7; 9 bases are a match to TRBD2. V was pared by 0 bases and J by 4 bases, with 17 bases of the junction left unmatched. This CDR3 region has 19 residues. The germline CDR1 and CDR2 sequences are SGDLS and YYNGEE. The CDR3: CASSVGRTTGLADGYEQYF. Here the CDR3 DNA reads TGTGCCAGCAGCGTAGGTCGGACTACGGGACTAGCTGACGGGTACGAGCAGTACTTC.

This chain connects TRBV29-1 to TRBJ2-1; TRBD2 matches at 7 bases. The CDR3 runs to 14 residues. Unmatched junction bases numbered 11, after V lost 5 bases and J lost 7 bases. Germline loops: CDR1 SQVTM, CDR2 ANQGSEA. The CDR3 bases are TGCAGCGTTTGGGCTAGCGGTACACCGAATGAGCAGTTCTTC. Translation gives CSVWASGTPNEQFF.